These 26 T cell receptor beta chains were all obtained from the same sample, sequenced in a study of T cells in Graves' hyperthyroidism and ophthalmopathy. RNA transcripts provided the source from which TCR beta CDR3 regions were amplified. The HTBI set primed first-round TCR CDR3 RT-PCR. TCRdb reprocessed the multiplex PCR reads with MiXCR, giving one entry per CDR3 protein. The sample shows about 600,000 distinct CDR3 sequences, over 12% of them seen only once. Sequencing input: blood. The receptors come from a woman aged 18-30 years with Graves' ophthalmopathy.

In this sample, this clonotype turned up a few times. Sequence at one end of the junction differs from germline and may be a read error. This chain connects TRBV7-7 to TRBJ2-1, with TRBD1 matching 9 bases. Germline CDR1 reads SSHAT; CDR2 reads FNYEAQ (reference sequence). This CDR3 contains 15 residues. Here the CDR3 DNA reads TGTGCTAGCAGCCCCGTGGGACAGGGAGACGATGAGCAGTTCTTC. This translates into CASSPVGQGDDEQFF.

This clonotype showed up many times. CDR3 coding DNA: TGTGCCAGCAGCGGGACCTCGAGCATTCAGTACTTC. Its translation: CASSGTSSIQYF. The chain is built from TRBV2 and TRBJ2-4, with D possibly called TRBD1 or TRBD2 (5 bases each). Trimming removed 6 bases from V and 9 bases from J, with 12 bases in between. The CDR3 has 12 residues. Germline CDR1 is SNHLY and CDR2 is FYNNEI.

At least ten counts were recorded for this clonotype. The chain joins TRBV12-3 or TRBV12-4 to TRBJ2-3, with 7 bases lining up with TRBD2. There are 16 residues in the CDR3. After removal of 4 bases from V and 1 base from J, the junction contained 8 bases not matched to a gene. The CDR3 region has the DNA TGTGCCAGCAGTTCCCCACCGGGAGGTGGCACAGATACGCAGTATTTT. This encodes CASSSPPGGGTDTQYF.

V usage is TRBV10-3 and J usage is TRBJ1-3, with a possible D match to TRBD1 (5 bases). V lost 0 bases, J lost 0 bases, and 6 bases lay in between. Germline values: CDR1 ENHRY, CDR2 SYGVKD. The CDR3 has 15 amino acids. The CDR3 is CAISESTVSGNTIYF. For the CDR3, the DNA is TGTGCCATCAGTGAGTCGACAGTCTCTGGAAACACCATATATTTT.

The table lists this clonotype with many counts. V and J are TRBV2 and TRBJ2-2; a possible D gene is TRBD1 (6 bases). CDR3 length: 13 residues. V shed 8 bases and J shed 7 bases, with 14 bases lying between them. Germline CDR1 is SNHLY and CDR2 is FYNNEI. The CDR3 reads CASGTRFYGELFF. The CDR3 DNA sequence: TGTGCCAGCGGGACAAGGTTCTACGGGGAGCTGTTTTTT.

This clonotype was seen repeatedly, ten times or more. This chain joins TRBV6-2 or TRBV6-3 and TRBJ2-7; a weak D match, TRBD1 (5 bases). Germline V gives CDR1 MNHEY, CDR2 SVGEGT. V was clipped by 5 bases and J by 7 bases, with 15 bases between them. CDR3 length: 13 residues. CDR3 nucleotides: TGTGCCAGCAGTATTGACAGCCTGCGGGAGCAGTACTTC. It codes for CASSIDSLREQYF.

This clonotype was counted ten times or more. A read error may account for a junction end that differs from germline. The chain joins TRBV2 to TRBJ2-2; 8 nucleotides match TRBD2. The CDR3 runs 16 residues. Germline V gives CDR1 SNHLY, CDR2 FYNNEI. The DNA for the CDR3 is TGTGCCAGCAGCGAAGCGGGAGTGGCGAACACCGGGGAGCTGTTTTTT. Amino acids: CASSEAGVANTGELFF.

This clonotype occurred a few times. The CDR3 protein is CASSFYFGGSGNEQFF. CDR3 bases: TGCGCCAGCAGCTTCTATTTCGGGGGAAGTGGAAATGAGCAGTTCTTC. The chain uses TRBV5-1 and TRBJ2-1; maybe TRBD2 (6 bases). The CDR3 is 16 amino acids. CDR1 and CDR2 (germline): SGHRS, YFSETQ. V lost 2 bases and J lost 7, with 19 bases in between.

At least ten counts were recorded for this clonotype. The genes are TRBV20-1 and TRBJ2-7; 7 bases align to TRBD1. Germline CDR1 reads DFQATT; CDR2 reads SNEGSKA (reference sequence). The CDR3 length is 13 residues. The V and J ends lost 5 bases and 6 bases, in that order; junction bases with no gene match: 10. CDR3 DNA: TGCAGTGCTCGCAGGGGGAACATTGGCGAGCAGTACTTC. Its translation: CSARRGNIGEQYF.

This clonotype was recorded many times. The J gene is TRBJ2-7, the V gene TRBV6-1, with a tentative D call TRBD1 (5 bases). The CDR3 is 15 amino acids. Germline V lookup: CDR1 MNHNS, CDR2 SASEGT. V lost 8 bases to trimming and J lost 7 bases, with 24 bases between them. The CDR3 protein is CASLDDRSLWREQYF. Here the CDR3 DNA reads TGTGCCAGCTTAGATGACAGATCCCTTTGGCGAGAGCAGTACTTC.

Ten or more counts support this clonotype. The rearrangement uses TRBV2 and TRBJ2-7; 11 nucleotides line up with TRBD2. Germline V gene lookup returns CDR1 SNHLY and CDR2 FYNNEI. This CDR3 is built from 15 residues. Losses at the gene ends were 4 bases for V and 2 bases for J; bases not matched to a gene: 4. The CDR3 sequence: CASSGLAGTAYEQYF. CDR3 sequence (DNA): TGTGCCAGCAGTGGACTAGCGGGGACCGCCTACGAGCAGTACTTC.

This clonotype was observed many times. The V and J genes are TRBV11-2 and TRBJ2-3; 13 bases line up with TRBD2. Trimming took 0 bases from V and 5 from J; bases not matched to a gene: 11. Germline CDR1 SGHAT, CDR2 FQNNGV. The length of the CDR3 is 19 residues. The CDR3 DNA reads TGTGCCAGCAGCTTAGATCCCGTCCGACTAGCGGGAGGAGGAGATACGCAGTATTTT. Its translation: CASSLDPVRLAGGGDTQYF.

The chain recombines TRBV9 with TRBJ1-1; tentative D call: TRBD1 (6 bases). The CDR3 extends over 15 amino acids. Between the trimmed V and J ends, which lost 2 bases and 2 bases, there was a span of 13 bases. In germline, CDR1 is SGDLS, CDR2 YYNGEE. The CDR3 region has the DNA TGTGCCAGCAGCGTGGTCGACAGGCGAAACACTGAAGCTTTCTTT. The encoded protein is CASSVVDRRNTEAFF.

The J gene is TRBJ2-5, the V gene TRBV28, with 7 bases fitting TRBD2. The J segment lost 5 bases and the V segment lost 7 bases, leaving 7 bases of the junction unmatched. Germline CDR1 and CDR2: MDHEN and SYDVKM. This CDR3 has 13 amino acids. The DNA for the CDR3 is TGTGCCAGCACTATTAGCGGGCGGGAGACCCAGTACTTC. It specifies CASTISGRETQYF.

This clonotype was counted at least ten times. The J gene is TRBJ2-5, the V gene TRBV5-1; 8 positions agree with TRBD2. Trimming took 0 bases from V and 5 from J; bases not matched to a gene: 3. The CDR3 extends over 14 amino acids. The germline V gene encodes CDR1 SGHRS and CDR2 YFSETQ. The CDR3 reads CASSLGVAGETQYF. CDR3 coding DNA: TGCGCCAGCAGCTTGGGGGTAGCGGGGGAGACCCAGTACTTC. Combining the CDR3 with reference TRBV5-1 and TRBJ2-5 gives the whole variable domain KAGVTQTPRYLIKTRGQQVTLSCSPISGHRSVSWYQQTPGQGLQFLFEYFSETQRNKGNFPGRFSGRQFSNSRSEMNVSTLELGDSALYLCASSLGVAGETQYFGPGTRLLVL.

This clonotype was detected only a few times. The chain has TRBV11-2 and TRBJ1-3; TRBD1 might be the D (5 bases). The CDR3 covers 14 residues. Germline CDR1 is SGHAT and CDR2 is FQNNGV. V was pared by 5 bases and J by 2 bases, with 10 bases between. As DNA, the CDR3 is TGTGCCAGCAGCCTAGCAGGGACTGGAAACACCATATATTTT. Amino acids: CASSLAGTGNTIYF.

This clonotype was counted between two and nine times. The gene calls are TRBV4-2 and TRBJ1-1, with 8 nucleotides matching TRBD1. V shed 5 bases, J shed 7 bases, and the junction held 6 bases outside the gene matches. The CDR3 is 13 amino acids. Germline V CDR1 and CDR2: LGHNA, YNFKEQ. For the CDR3, the DNA is TGTGCCAGCAGCTCTCAGGGGGCCCTTGAAGCTTTCTTT. It translates to CASSSQGALEAFF.

This clonotype was detected only a few times. V is TRBV11-3 and J is TRBJ2-3; the D gene is possibly TRBD2 (6 bases). The CDR3 runs to 15 residues. Germline CDR1 reads SGHNT; CDR2 reads YENEEA. V lost 3 bases and J lost 2, with 12 bases in between. DNA for the CDR3: TGTGCCAGCAGCTTGACGGGGGATGTCACAGATACGCAGTATTTT. Translated: CASSLTGDVTDTQYF.

There are a few counts of this clonotype. The rearrangement joins TRBV9 to TRBJ1-3; TRBD1 is a possible D gene (5 bases). The V end lost 3 bases, the J end lost 0 bases, and 10 bases lay between the germline ends. This CDR3 is built from 15 residues. The germline CDR1 and CDR2 sequences are SGDLS and YYNGEE. The CDR3 loop reads CASSGRQRSGNTIYF. DNA for the CDR3: TGTGCCAGCAGCGGAAGACAGCGCTCTGGAAACACCATATATTTT.

At least ten counts were recorded for this clonotype. The chain recombines TRBV20-1 with TRBJ2-7, with 13 bases that match TRBD2. Germline V CDR1 and CDR2: DFQATT, SNEGSKA (reference sequence). This CDR3 comprises 16 residues. V lost 1 base, J lost 4 bases, and 7 bases stayed unmatched. The CDR3 DNA follows: TGCAGTGCTAGAGTACCACTAGCGGGAGGGTGGTACGAGCAGTACTTC. The encoded protein is CSARVPLAGGWYEQYF.

This clonotype was counted at least ten times. V usage is TRBV11-3 and J usage is TRBJ2-2, with 10 positions matching TRBD1. The V and J ends lost 5 bases and 2 bases, in that order; junction bases with no gene match: 5. CDR3 length: 16 amino acids. The germline gives CDR1 SGHNT, CDR2 YENEEA. The CDR3 DNA reads as TGTGCCAGCAGCCCTCGGGACAGGGGTAACACCGGGGAGCTGTTTTTT. Translating it yields CASSPRDRGNTGELFF.

The CDR3 protein is CASSAVLGGAGNTIYF. The CDR3 coding sequence is TGTGCCAGCAGTGCAGTCTTGGGGGGCGCCGGAAACACCATATATTTT. V usage is TRBV2 and J usage is TRBJ1-3; D is possibly TRBD1 (6 bases). The CDR3 has 16 amino acids. In germline, CDR1 is SNHLY, CDR2 FYNNEI. V was pared by 4 bases and J by 4 bases, with 17 bases between.

This clonotype was recorded at least ten times. This sequence joins TRBV7-8 and TRBJ1-1; no clear D. Germline V gene sequence: CDR1 SGHVS, CDR2 FQNEAQ. This CDR3 has 16 residues. V was cut by 5 bases and J by 1 base, with 17 bases left in between. The CDR3 loop is CASSPQVTRENTEAFF. CDR3 in DNA: TGTGCCAGCAGCCCTCAGGTGACCCGTGAGAACACTGAAGCTTTCTTT.

In this sample, this clonotype turned up many times. V is TRBV28 and J is TRBJ1-1; D gene unclear. Germline-derived CDR1 and CDR2 are MDHEN and SYDVKM. Trimming shortened V by 6 bases and J by 1 base, and 9 bases separated the two germline ends. CDR3 length: 13 residues. The CDR3 sequence: CASSLDGNTEAFF. Written as DNA, the CDR3 is TGTGCCAGCAGCTTGGACGGGAACACTGAAGCTTTCTTT.

The V and J genes are TRBV28 and TRBJ2-7; D ambiguous. Germline V gene data show CDR1 as MDHEN and CDR2 as SYDVKM. CDR3 size: 14 residues. Trimming removed 6 bases at V and 2 bases at J, with 14 bases between. As DNA, the CDR3 is TGTGCCAGCAGCCCCCCCACAGATACCTACGAGCAGTACTTC. This sequence encodes CASSPPTDTYEQYF.

This chain joins TRBV4-3 and TRBJ2-4; a possible D gene is TRBD2 (6 bases). The CDR3 is 17 residues long. The germline V gene encodes CDR1 LGHNA and CDR2 YSLEER. V dropped 2 bases and J dropped 1 base, with 15 bases sitting between them. The CDR3 is CASSQNPPLAAKNIQYF. The CDR3, as DNA: TGCGCCAGCAGCCAAAACCCCCCCCTAGCGGCCAAAAACATTCAGTACTTC.